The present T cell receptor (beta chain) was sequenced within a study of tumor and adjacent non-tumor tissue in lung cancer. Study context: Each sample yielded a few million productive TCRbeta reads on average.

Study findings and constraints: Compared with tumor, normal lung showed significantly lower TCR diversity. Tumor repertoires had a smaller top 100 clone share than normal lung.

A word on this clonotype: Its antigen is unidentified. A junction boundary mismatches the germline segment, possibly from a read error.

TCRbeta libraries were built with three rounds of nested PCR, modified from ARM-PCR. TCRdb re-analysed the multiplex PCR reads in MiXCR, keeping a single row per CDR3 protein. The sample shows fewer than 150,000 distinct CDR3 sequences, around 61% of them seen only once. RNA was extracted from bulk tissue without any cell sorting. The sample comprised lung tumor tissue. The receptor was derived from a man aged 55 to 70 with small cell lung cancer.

The CDR3: CANSQGTDRGTRVTQYF. CDR3 sequence (DNA): TGCGCCAACAGCCAAGGCACCGACAGGGGGACTCGGGTGACCCAGTACTTC. This chain connects TRBV4-1 to TRBJ2-5; 9 bases are a match to TRBD1. Per the germline V gene, CDR1 is MGHRA and CDR2 is YSYEKL. The CDR3 length is 17 residues.